The present TCR beta chain was sequenced within a study of CD8 T cells in Susac syndrome. Germline loops: CDR1 MGHRA, CDR2 YSYEKL. This CDR3 has 17 amino acids. V lost 0 bases, J lost 2 bases, and 15 bases lay in between. An amount of RNA that ranged from roughly 0.45 to 1 ug was reverse transcribed with random hexamers. An immunoSEQ multiplex PCR amplified TCR beta CDR3 over 54 Vbeta and 13 Jbeta. One entry per CDR3 protein, called by TCRdb with MiXCR from the immunoSEQ multiplex PCR reads. The profile shows 150,000 to 200,000 distinct CDR3 sequences, about 94% of them singletons. The source material was CD4+ T cells from PBMCs. The chain couples TRBV4-1 to TRBJ2-3; D may correspond to TRBD1 or TRBD2 (5 bases each). This TCR was recovered from a human donor in good health. The CDR3 reads CASSQDQGRPHTDTQYF. CDR3 bases: TGCGCCAGCAGCCAAGATCAGGGACGGCCCCACACAGATACGCAGTATTTT.